The rows below give T cell receptor beta chains drawn from one sample of a study of cytomegalovirus exposure and HLA in healthy donors. This table comes from immunoSEQ multiplex PCR, and its TCRdb copy is limited to in-frame clones, with some not included. The sample yields about 150,000 clones, about 88% seen once. The source material was PBMCs. Receptors originate from a young woman in good health and CMV-seronegative. CDR3s include the opening cysteine and the closing phenylalanine or tryptophan. A D gene is named only where the DNA matches it firmly. Clone sizes are given selectively: once, few, many, or a class where the clone is expanded.

d_gene	v_gene	abundance	j_gene	len	CDR3nt	CDR3aa
TRBD1	TRBV13	NA	TRBJ1-2	14	TGTGCCAGCAGCCTCAGGGGGATGAGCTATGGCTACACCTTC	CASSLRGMSYGYTF
TRBD2	TRBV7-6	NA	TRBJ2-7	14	TGTGCCAGCAGCCAGCTGGGGGGGGGAGCCGAGCAGTACTTC	CASSQLGGGAEQYF
NA	TRBV5-4	NA	TRBJ2-5	14	TGTGCCAGCAGCTTAGGCAGGGGCCAAGAGGCCCAGTACTTC	CASSLGRGQEAQYF
TRBD2	TRBV6-5	NA	TRBJ2-3	15	TGTGCCAGCAGTTTTAGCGGGGGGGCCCCAGATACGCAGTATTTT	CASSFSGGAPDTQYF
TRBD2	TRBV30	NA	TRBJ2-1	13	TGTGCCTGGAGCCGGGGGGGGGCCAATGAGCAGTTCTTC	CAWSRGGANEQFF
NA	TRBV7-2	NA	TRBJ2-7	15	TGTGCCAGCAGCTTACGGTGGCAGGGGACCTACGAGCAGTACTTC	CASSLRWQGTYEQYF
NA	TRBV11-3	NA	TRBJ2-7	14	TGTGCCAGCAGCTTATCGGCGGGGGCTTTCGAGCAGTACTTC	CASSLSAGAFEQYF
NA	TRBV29-1	NA	TRBJ1-2	11	TGCAGCCTCGGGGGGGAAGGCGGCTACACCTTC	CSLGGEGGYTF
TRBD2	TRBV9	NA	TRBJ2-7	15	TGTGCCAGCAGCGTAGCTAGCGGGAACTCCTACGAGCAGTACTTC	CASSVASGNSYEQYF
NA	TRBV7-8	few	TRBJ2-5	15	TGTGCCAGCAGCCTTACGTGGGGGGGGCGGGAGACCCAGTACTTC	CASSLTWGGRETQYF
NA	TRBV7-8	NA	TRBJ2-7	13	TGTGCCAGCAGCTTACGGGTTTTCTACGAGCAGTACTTC	CASSLRVFYEQYF
NA	TRBV28	NA	TRBJ2-2	13	TGTGCCAGCCAACCAGACACAACCGGGGAGCTGTTTTTT	CASQPDTTGELFF
NA	TRBV11-3	NA	TRBJ2-7	14	TGTGCCAGCAGCCCAGGGAAAGGGAACTACGAGCAGTACTTC	CASSPGKGNYEQYF
TRBD2	TRBV28	NA	TRBJ2-3	14	TGTGCCAGCAGCTTAGCGGGAGGAACAGATACGCAGTATTTT	CASSLAGGTDTQYF
NA	TRBV27	NA	TRBJ1-5	16	TGTGCCAGCAGTCCCGTCACAGGGTGGGGCAATCAGCCCCAGCATTTT	CASSPVTGWGNQPQHF
TRBD2	TRBV30	NA	TRBJ2-7	13	TGTGCCTGGAGGGGACTAGCGGCCTACGAGCAGTACTTC	CAWRGLAAYEQYF
TRBD1	TRBV29-1	once	TRBJ1-2	13	TGCAGCGTGCGACAGGGGATAGACTATGGCTACACCTTC	CSVRQGIDYGYTF
TRBD2	TRBV5-1	NA	TRBJ2-2	17	TGCGCCAGCAGCTGGCGACTAGCGAGAGCGATGGGCGGGGAGCTGTTTTTT	CASSWRLARAMGGELFF
NA	TRBV29-1	NA	TRBJ1-1	11	TGCAGCGTTTCGTTGAACACTGAAGCTTTCTTT	CSVSLNTEAFF
TRBD1	TRBV11-3	NA	TRBJ2-7	14	TGTGCCAACTCAAGGGGGCCTACCTCCTACGAGCAGTACTTC	CANSRGPTSYEQYF
NA	TRBV5-1	NA	TRBJ2-7	14	TGCGCCAGCAGCGGGGACGGCCTGGACTACGAGCAGTACTTC	CASSGDGLDYEQYF
NA	TRBV14	NA	TRBJ1-6	14	TGTGCCAGCAGCCTCCTTGGGGGCGGATCACCCCTCCACTTT	CASSLLGGGSPLHF
NA	TRBV30	NA	TRBJ1-5	13	TGTGCCTGGGCCTTGAGTGGCAATCAGCCCCAGCATTTT	CAWALSGNQPQHF
NA	TRBV7-9	once	TRBJ1-3	17	TGTGCCAGCAGCTTAGGCTCTAGCAGGGAGGCTGGAAACACCATATATTTT	CASSLGSSREAGNTIYF
NA	TRBV30	NA	TRBJ2-4	13	TGTGCCTGGAGTAGGGGCTCCGGAAACATTCAGTACTTC	CAWSRGSGNIQYF
NA	TRBV28	NA	TRBJ1-2	16	TGTGCCAGCAGTAAATTCGTTCAGAACAAGAACTATGGCTACACCTTC	CASSKFVQNKNYGYTF
NA	TRBV2	NA	TRBJ2-7	11	TGTGCCAGCAGTGCCCCCCCAGGGCAGTACTTC	CASSAPPGQYF
TRBD1	TRBV7-9	NA	TRBJ2-7	14	TGTGCCAGCAGCGTACAGGGGGCCTCCTACGAGCAGTACTTC	CASSVQGASYEQYF
NA	TRBV30	once	TRBJ2-5	12	TGTGCCGCGGGACTTTTGGGGGAGACCCAGTACTTC	CAAGLLGETQYF
NA	TRBV6-1	few	TRBJ2-7	15	TGTGCCAGCAGTGGGGAACCAGGGAGGTCCTACGAGCAGTACTTC	CASSGEPGRSYEQYF
NA	TRBV19	once	TRBJ1-2	12	TGTGCCAGTGCAGGGCGGGGTGATGGCTACACCTTC	CASAGRGDGYTF
NA	TRBV28	NA	TRBJ2-3	17	TGTGCCAGCAGTTTTGGCCGATGGGGGGTCAGCACAGATACGCAGTATTTT	CASSFGRWGVSTDTQYF
NA	TRBV9	NA	TRBJ2-3	15	TGTGCCAGCAGGAAAGGAGGGGGGGCGGGAGATACGCAGTATTTT	CASRKGGGAGDTQYF
NA	TRBV28	few	TRBJ1-2	14	TGTGCCAGCAGTTTAGACAGCACTAACTATGGCTACACCTTC	CASSLDSTNYGYTF
NA	TRBV5-1	NA	TRBJ2-5	13	TGCGCCAGCAGCTTGTTTTTACAAGAGACCCAGTACTTC	CASSLFLQETQYF